This T cell receptor (beta chain) was sequenced during a study of T cell changes during pregnancy in multiple sclerosis. Assay: immunoSEQ multiplex PCR; the TCRdb copy retains only in-frame clones and omits some. The table lists tens of thousands of clones, roughly nine tenths of them singletons, with approximately 5.3% in the top ten. This TCR came from a female donor with multiple sclerosis, enrolled in a pregnancy study. Sequences were derived from CD8+ T cells from peripheral blood mononuclear cells, sampled before pregnancy.

CDR3: CASSREGKLFF. The CDR3 DNA reads TGTGCCAGCAGTCGAGAGGGAAAACTGTTTTTT. The chain recombines TRBV7-6 with TRBJ1-4, with unresolved D. Per germline, CDR1 SGHVS and CDR2 FNYEAQ. V was cut by 6 bases and J by 10 bases, with 9 bases left in between. The length of the CDR3 is 11 residues.